This T cell receptor beta chain was identified in a study of shared clonotypes between healthy human individuals. General study results and limits: In a few donors, about 5% of naive CD4 clonotypes appeared in common.

All donors qualified as healthy HIV-negative adults and had experienced no recent acute infections or vaccinations. Here immunoSEQ multiplex PCR was the method, and the copy in TCRdb shows in-frame clones only, minus some. The repertoire holds roughly 2.2 million clones, with 80% to 95% as singletons. The CDR3 sequence is 12 residues long. The V end lost 5 bases, the J end lost 5 bases, and 7 bases lay between the germline ends. CDR1 WSHSY and CDR2 SAAADI come from the germline V gene. Notes on this clone: What it binds is not known.

The chain links TRBV10-2 to TRBJ2-1, with D perhaps matching TRBD2 (6 bases). The sequence was collected from a man between 18 and 35 years old in good health. Some clones in this sample may be carry-over from other donors' samples. The source material was naive CD4+ T cells from PBMCs. The subset was: CD45RA+ positively selected. Here the CDR3 DNA reads TGCGCCAGCAGTAAGCGGGACAATGAGCAGTTCTTC. It codes for CASSKRDNEQFF.